Below, one T cell receptor (beta chain) is given with its context. The table lists this clone with many counts. Its binding antigen is unknown. Per-base quality was not reported, and no clone a single base away is much larger than it. Healthy HIV-negative adults with no recently reported acute infections or vaccinations were included as donors. Only Caucasian adults living in Nashville, Tennessee, USA were represented among the donors. For unsorted samples, roughly 91 million PBMCs were counted, and genomic DNA was extracted using the QIAamp DNA Blood Mini kit. Blood was obtained by leukapheresis, after which PBMCs were separated by Ficoll-Histopaque density gradient centrifugation and cryopreserved in liquid nitrogen vapor phase. TCR CDR3 regions were amplified from genomic DNA by multiplex PCR using the deep immunoSEQ assay. Genomic DNA extracted from each cell subset was distributed evenly over all wells of several immunoSEQ 96-well plates, and each plate served as one replicate. For unsorted PBMC, each replicate PCR was loaded with about 300 ng genomic DNA, equivalent to tens of thousands of T cell genomes. Genomic DNA from unsorted PBMC was sequenced over ten immunoSEQ deep assay plates. The purified libraries were quantified using a Qubit 3.0 fluorometer, sized with a Bioanalyzer 2100, and then quantified again using the KAPA Library Quantification kit. Each immunoSEQ 96-well plate was sequenced on its own single-read 150-cycle Illumina NextSeq 550 flow cell. On the authors' methods: Because only junctional sequences without quality scores were contained in the immunoSEQ output, filtering matching that applied to full-length reads could not be performed. To assign V/J genes and CDR3, sequences were annotated against IMGT germline references using PyIR, a Python wrapper for IgBLAST v1.9. Reads were removed for weak V/J assignments (E-value above 1e-6), missing CDR3, stop codons, out-of-frame junctions, or ambiguous translated residues. V3J clonotypes were defined as sequences sharing an identical inferred V gene, J gene, and CDR3 amino acid sequence. Percentage overlap between repertoires was calculated by dividing the number of shared unique clonotypes by the size of the smaller repertoire. Three approaches were used to assess repertoire richness: RTK rarefaction, the Chao1 estimator, and Recon v2.1 estimates of unobserved clonotypes. Not all clones reach the TCRdb copy of this immuneACCESS table, which keeps in-frame sequences only. Checked studies attribute under half of the gap to unresolved V genes and leave the rest unexplained. V, J and clone size reflect that table, while D and trimming were determined from the DNA. The table for this sample lists about 480,000 clones; 79% of them were counted only once. The top ten constitute roughly 13% of the sample.

This sample stems from a study of shared clonotypes between healthy human individuals (dated by TCRdb to the early 2020s). Concerning the study at large: The cohort included three men and a couple of women between 18 and 49 years of age. Blood TCR repertoires of 5 or 6 healthy adults were deeply sequenced to estimate repertoire size and the extent of clonotype sharing between individuals. Libraries were prepared and TCR repertoires were sequenced by different laboratories using diverse techniques, in order to increase sequencing depth and limit assay-specific biases. Leukapheresis yielded between about 0.94 and 9 billion PBMCs per donor. What the work shows at the level of the full study, not this receptor alone: The genetic and exposure-history diversity represented was limited by the small number of donors. Pairwise subsampling led to the expectation that sequencing depth would affect the degree of clonotype sharing among donors. Sampling was limited to blood, and TCR repertoires in tissue likely differ from TCR repertoires in blood.

Sequenced sample: PBMCs. This TCR derives from a woman in her thirties or forties in good health. Some clones in this sample may be carry-over from other donors' samples.

The nucleotide sequence reads TGTGCCAGCAGTCGCGGAGCTTTCACAGATACGCAGTATTTT. It is translated as CASSRGAFTDTQYF. The chain is encoded by TRBV6-4 joined to TRBJ2-3, with an unclear D gene assignment. The CDR3 goes from the cysteine to the phenylalanine over 14 residues. The sequence is cut down to CDR3 DNA, 42 bases in frame from base 1. From a lookup of the germline V gene, CDR1 and CDR2 are MRHNA and SNTAGT. The germline ends are 11 bases apart after V is trimmed by 5 bases and J by 2 bases.